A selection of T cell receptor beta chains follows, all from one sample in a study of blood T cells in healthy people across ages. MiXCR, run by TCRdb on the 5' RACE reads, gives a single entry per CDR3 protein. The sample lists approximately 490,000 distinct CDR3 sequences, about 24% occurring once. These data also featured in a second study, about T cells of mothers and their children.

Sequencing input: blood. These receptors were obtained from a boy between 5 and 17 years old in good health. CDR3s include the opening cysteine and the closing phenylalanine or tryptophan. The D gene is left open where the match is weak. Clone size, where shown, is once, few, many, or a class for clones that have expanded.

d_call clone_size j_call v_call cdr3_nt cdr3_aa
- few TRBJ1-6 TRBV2 TGTGCCAGCAGGGCCCTGCGGAGAATCGATTCACCCCTCCACTTT CASRALRRIDSPLHF
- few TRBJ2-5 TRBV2 TGTGCCAGCAAAGCATGGGGGGAGACCCAGTACTTC CASKAWGETQYF
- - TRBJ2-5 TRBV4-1 TGCGCCAGCAGCCACCCGCCTCAGGGAGACCAAGAGACCCAGTACTTC CASSHPPQGDQETQYF
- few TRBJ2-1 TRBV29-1 TGCAGCGTTGACGGGCAGGTCTTGCATGAGCAGTTCTTC CSVDGQVLHEQFF
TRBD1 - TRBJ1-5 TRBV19 TGTGCCAGTAGTATATATGGGACAGTCAATCAGCCCCAGCATTTT CASSIYGTVNQPQHF
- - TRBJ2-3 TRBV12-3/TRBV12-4 TGTGCCAGCAGTTCCGGATTCGGCACAGATACGCAGTATTTT CASSSGFGTDTQYF
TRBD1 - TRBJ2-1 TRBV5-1 TGCGCCAGCAGCTGGACAGGGTCCTACAATGAGCAGTTCTTC CASSWTGSYNEQFF
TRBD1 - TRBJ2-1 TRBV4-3 TGCGCCAGCAGCCAAGATTTTTTGCGGGGACAGGATGAGCAGTTCTTC CASSQDFLRGQDEQFF
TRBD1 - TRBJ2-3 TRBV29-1 TGCAGCGCCTCCGGGACAGGCGCAGATACGCAGTATTTT CSASGTGADTQYF
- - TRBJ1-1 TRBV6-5 TGTGCCAGCAGTTCACCTCGGGGGGCACAGGAAGCTTTCTTT CASSSPRGAQEAFF
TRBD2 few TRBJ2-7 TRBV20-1 TGCAGTGCTAGAGATCTTACTAGCGGGATCTCCTACGAGCAGTACTTC CSARDLTSGISYEQYF
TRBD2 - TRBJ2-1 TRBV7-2 TGTGCCAGCAGCTCGGGACTAGCCGGCTGGGTTGAGCAGTTCTTC CASSSGLAGWVEQFF
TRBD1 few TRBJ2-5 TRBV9 TGTGCCAGCAGCGTAGGTGGCAGGGGGTACCAAGAGACCCAGTACTTC CASSVGGRGYQETQYF
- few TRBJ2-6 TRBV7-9 TGTGCCAGCAGCCCAGGGGCCCGGGACGTCCTGACTTTC CASSPGARDVLTF
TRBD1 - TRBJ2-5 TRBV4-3 TGCGCCAGCAGCCAAGAAAGGGCAGGGGGAGAGACCCAGTACTTC CASSQERAGGETQYF
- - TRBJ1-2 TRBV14 TGTGCCAGCTCGGGGGGGGCCCACTATGGCTACACCTTC CASSGGAHYGYTF
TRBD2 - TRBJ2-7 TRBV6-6 TGTGCCGGCAGGGAGGCCGGGACTAGAGGAAGCTACGAGCAGTACTTC CAGREAGTRGSYEQYF
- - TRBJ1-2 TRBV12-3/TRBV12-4 TGTGCCAGCAGTTTAAGTCAGGGCAGTGGCTACACCTTC CASSLSQGSGYTF
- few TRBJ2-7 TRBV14 TGTGCCAGCAGCCAGGGTCTGGGAACATTCTACGAGCAGTACTTC CASSQGLGTFYEQYF
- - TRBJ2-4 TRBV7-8 TGTGCCAGCAGCTTGGGCAGTAGCCTAGCCAAAAACATTCAGTACTTC CASSLGSSLAKNIQYF
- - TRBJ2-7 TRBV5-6 TGTGCCAGCAGCCTGACGGGAAGCAGCTCCTACGAGCAGTACTTC CASSLTGSSSYEQYF
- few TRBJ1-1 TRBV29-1 TGCAGCGTTGAAGATATAACAGACAGGAACACTGAAGCTTTCTTT CSVEDITDRNTEAFF
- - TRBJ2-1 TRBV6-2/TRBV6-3 TGTGCCAGCAGTTCCGTTGGTTTGTCCTACAATGAGCAGTTCTTC CASSSVGLSYNEQFF
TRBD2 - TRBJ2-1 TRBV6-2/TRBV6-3 TGTGCCAGCAGAGGACTAGCGTCCTGGGATGAGCAGTTCTTC CASRGLASWDEQFF
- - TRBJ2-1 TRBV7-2 TGTGCCAGCAGCTTACCTCTCTCAGGGGGGAGTGAGCAGTTCTTC CASSLPLSGGSEQFF
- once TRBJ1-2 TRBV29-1 TGCAGCGTTGTAGAGCTTTCGAACTATGGCTACACCTTC CSVVELSNYGYTF
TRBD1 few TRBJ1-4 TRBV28 TGTGCCAGCAGTTCCCGGACAGGGCCTTATGAAAAACTGTTTTTT CASSSRTGPYEKLFF
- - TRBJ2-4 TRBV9 TGTGCCAGCAGCGTATCATCTAGGGAGACTCTTCAGTACTTC CASSVSSRETLQYF
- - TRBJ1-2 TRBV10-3 TGTGCCATCAGTAAGTCTGGTGCAGGTCCCTATGGCTACACCTTC CAISKSGAGPYGYTF
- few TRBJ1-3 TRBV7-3 TGTGCCAGCAGCTCCAAACGAGGCGGTTTTTTTCAGGTTAACACCATATATTTT CASSSKRGGFFQVNTIYF
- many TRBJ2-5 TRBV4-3 TGCGCCAGCAGCCATTCGGGACCCCAAGAGACCCAGTACTTC CASSHSGPQETQYF
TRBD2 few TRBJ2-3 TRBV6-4 TGTGCCAGCAGTGCAAGCGGGACTAGCGGGAGGGCTACGCAGTATTTT CASSASGTSGRATQYF
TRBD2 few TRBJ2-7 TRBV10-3 TGTGCCACCAAAACCTCGACTAGCGGGAGGGGGGAAAACGAGCAGTACTTC CATKTSTSGRGENEQYF
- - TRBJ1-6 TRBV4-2 TGTGCCAGCAGCCAAGAGGGAGGGAATAATTCACCCCTCCACTTT CASSQEGGNNSPLHF
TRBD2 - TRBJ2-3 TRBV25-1 TGTGCCAGCTCCTCAAGCGGGGGGTGGGGCACAGATACGCAGTATTTT CASSSSGGWGTDTQYF
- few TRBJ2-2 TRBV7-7 TGTGCTAGCAGCTTACGTCCTAGCTGGAACACCGGGGAGCTGTTTTTT CASSLRPSWNTGELFF
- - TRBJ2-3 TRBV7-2 TGTGCCAGCAGCTTAGCGCCCAATCAGGGAGATACGCAGTATTTT CASSLAPNQGDTQYF
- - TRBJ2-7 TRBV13 TGTGCCAGCAGCTACCTCCTAACCACGGGAGACTACGAGCAGTACTTC CASSYLLTTGDYEQYF
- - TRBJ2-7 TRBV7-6 TGTGCCAGCAGCTCACACGACAGCTACGAGCAGTACTTC CASSSHDSYEQYF
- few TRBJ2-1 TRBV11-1 TGTGCCAGCAGCTTTAGCGCTCCCGGGACAGGGGGGACTAGCGGTTACAACGAGCAGTTCTTC CASSFSAPGTGGTSGYNEQFF